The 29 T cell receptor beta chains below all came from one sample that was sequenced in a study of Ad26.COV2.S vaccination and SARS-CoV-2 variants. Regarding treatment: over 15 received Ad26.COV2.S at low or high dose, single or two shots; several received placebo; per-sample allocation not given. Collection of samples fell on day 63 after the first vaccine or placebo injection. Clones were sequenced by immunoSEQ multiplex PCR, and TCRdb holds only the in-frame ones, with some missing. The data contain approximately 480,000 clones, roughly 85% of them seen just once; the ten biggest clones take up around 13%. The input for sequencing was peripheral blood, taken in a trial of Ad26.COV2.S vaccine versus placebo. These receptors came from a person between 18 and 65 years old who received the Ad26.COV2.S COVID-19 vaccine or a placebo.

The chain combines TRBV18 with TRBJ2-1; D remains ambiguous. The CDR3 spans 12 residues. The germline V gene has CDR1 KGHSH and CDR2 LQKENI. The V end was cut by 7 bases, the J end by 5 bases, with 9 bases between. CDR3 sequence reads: CASCSSNNEQFF. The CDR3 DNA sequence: TGTGCCAGCTGTTCGAGCAACAATGAGCAGTTCTTC.

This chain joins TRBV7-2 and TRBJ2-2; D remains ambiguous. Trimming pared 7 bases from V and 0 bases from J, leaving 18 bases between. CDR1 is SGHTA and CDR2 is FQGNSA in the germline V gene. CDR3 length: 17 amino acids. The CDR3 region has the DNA TGTGCCAGCAAGTTATCCGGGTCCACATCGAACACCGGGGAGCTGTTTTTT. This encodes CASKLSGSTSNTGELFF.

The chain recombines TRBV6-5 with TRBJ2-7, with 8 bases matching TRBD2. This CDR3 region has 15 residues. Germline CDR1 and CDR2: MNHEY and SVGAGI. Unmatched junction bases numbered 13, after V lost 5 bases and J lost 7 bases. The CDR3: CASSHPSGPSGEQYF. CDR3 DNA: TGTGCCAGCAGTCACCCTAGCGGGCCCTCTGGGGAGCAGTACTTC.

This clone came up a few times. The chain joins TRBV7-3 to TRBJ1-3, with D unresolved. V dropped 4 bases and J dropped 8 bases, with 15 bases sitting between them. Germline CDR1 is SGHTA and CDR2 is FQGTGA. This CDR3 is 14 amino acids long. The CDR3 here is CASSSGQPGDTIYF. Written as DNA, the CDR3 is TGTGCCAGCAGCTCCGGCCAACCAGGCGACACCATATATTTT.

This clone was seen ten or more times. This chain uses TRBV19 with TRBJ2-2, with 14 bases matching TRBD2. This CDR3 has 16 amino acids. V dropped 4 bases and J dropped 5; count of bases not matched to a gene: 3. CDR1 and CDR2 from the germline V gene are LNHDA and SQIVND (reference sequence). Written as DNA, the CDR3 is TGTGCCAGTAGTACGAGGACTAGCGGGAGGACCGGGGAGCTGTTTTTT. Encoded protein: CASSTRTSGRTGELFF.

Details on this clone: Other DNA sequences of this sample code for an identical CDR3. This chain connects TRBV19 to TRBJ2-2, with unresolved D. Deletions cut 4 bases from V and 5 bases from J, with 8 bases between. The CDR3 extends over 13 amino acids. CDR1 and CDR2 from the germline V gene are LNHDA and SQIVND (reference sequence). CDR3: CASSSKPTGELFF. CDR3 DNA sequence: TGTGCCAGTAGTAGCAAACCTACCGGGGAGCTGTTTTTT.

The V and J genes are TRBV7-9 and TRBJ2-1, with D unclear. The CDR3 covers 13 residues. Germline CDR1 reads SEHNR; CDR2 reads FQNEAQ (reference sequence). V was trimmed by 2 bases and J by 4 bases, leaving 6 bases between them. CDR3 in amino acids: CASSLRAYNEQFF. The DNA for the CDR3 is TGTGCCAGCAGCTTACGGGCGTACAATGAGCAGTTCTTC.

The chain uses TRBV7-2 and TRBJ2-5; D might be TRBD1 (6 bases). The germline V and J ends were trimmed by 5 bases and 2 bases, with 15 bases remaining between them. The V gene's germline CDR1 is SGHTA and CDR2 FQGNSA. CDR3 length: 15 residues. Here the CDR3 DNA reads TGTGCCAGCAGCCCGCCGAGGACAGTACAAGAGACCCAGTACTTC. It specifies CASSPPRTVQETQYF.

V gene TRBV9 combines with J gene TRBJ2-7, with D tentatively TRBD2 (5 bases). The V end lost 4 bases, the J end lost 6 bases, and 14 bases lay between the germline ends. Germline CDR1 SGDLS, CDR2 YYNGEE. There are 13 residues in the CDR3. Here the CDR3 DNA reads TGTGCCAGCAGCCCGGTAGCGCCGGGCGAGCAGTACTTC. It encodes CASSPVAPGEQYF.

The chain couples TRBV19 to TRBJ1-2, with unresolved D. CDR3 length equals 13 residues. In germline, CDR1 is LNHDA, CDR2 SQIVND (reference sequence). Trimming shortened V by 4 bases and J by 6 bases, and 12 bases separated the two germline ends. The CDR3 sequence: CASSTQRSDGYTF. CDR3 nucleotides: TGTGCCAGTAGTACTCAAAGAAGCGATGGCTACACCTTC.

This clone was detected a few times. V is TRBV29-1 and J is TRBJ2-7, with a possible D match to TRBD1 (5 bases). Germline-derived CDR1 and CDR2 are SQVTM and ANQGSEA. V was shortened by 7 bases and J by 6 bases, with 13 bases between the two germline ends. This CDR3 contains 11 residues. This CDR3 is CSARQGPEQYF. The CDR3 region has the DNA TGCAGCGCCAGGCAGGGCCCCGAGCAGTACTTC.

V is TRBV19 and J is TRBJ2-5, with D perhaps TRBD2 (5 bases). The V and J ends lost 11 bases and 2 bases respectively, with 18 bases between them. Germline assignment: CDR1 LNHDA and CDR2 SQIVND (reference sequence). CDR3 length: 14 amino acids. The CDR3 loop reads CAVRDSDFQETQYF. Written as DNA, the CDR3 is TGTGCCGTGAGGGATTCAGACTTTCAAGAGACCCAGTACTTC.

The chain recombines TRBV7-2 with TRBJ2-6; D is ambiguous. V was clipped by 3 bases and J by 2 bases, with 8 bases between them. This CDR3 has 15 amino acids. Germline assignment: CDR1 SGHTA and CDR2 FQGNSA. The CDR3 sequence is CASSFSETGANVLTF. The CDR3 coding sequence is TGTGCCAGCAGCTTTTCCGAAACTGGGGCCAACGTCCTGACTTTC.

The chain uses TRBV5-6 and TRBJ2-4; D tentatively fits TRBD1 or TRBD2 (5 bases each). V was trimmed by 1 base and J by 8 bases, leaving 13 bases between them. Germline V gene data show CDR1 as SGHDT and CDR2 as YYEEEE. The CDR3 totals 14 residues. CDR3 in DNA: TGTGCCAGCAGCTTGACAGGCGGGTGGGACATTCAGTACTTC. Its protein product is CASSLTGGWDIQYF.

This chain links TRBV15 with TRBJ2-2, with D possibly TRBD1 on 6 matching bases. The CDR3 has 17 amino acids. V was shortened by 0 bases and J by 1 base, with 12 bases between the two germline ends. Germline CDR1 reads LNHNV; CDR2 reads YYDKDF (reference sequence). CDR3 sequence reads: CATSRDASRGNTGELFF. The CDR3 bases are TGTGCCACCAGCAGAGACGCCAGCAGGGGGAACACCGGGGAGCTGTTTTTT. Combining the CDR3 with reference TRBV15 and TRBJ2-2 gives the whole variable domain DAMVIQNPRYQVTQFGKPVTLSCSQTLNHNVMYWYQQKSSQAPKLLFHYYDKDFNNEADTPDNFQSRRPNTSFCFLDIRSPGLGDTAMYLCATSRDASRGNTGELFFGEGSRLTVL.

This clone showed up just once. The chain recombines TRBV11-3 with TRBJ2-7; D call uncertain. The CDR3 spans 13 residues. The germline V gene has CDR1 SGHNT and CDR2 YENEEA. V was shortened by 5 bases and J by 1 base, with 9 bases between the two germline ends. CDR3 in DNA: TGTGCCAGCAGCACCGACGGGTCCTACGAGCAGTACTTC. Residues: CASSTDGSYEQYF.

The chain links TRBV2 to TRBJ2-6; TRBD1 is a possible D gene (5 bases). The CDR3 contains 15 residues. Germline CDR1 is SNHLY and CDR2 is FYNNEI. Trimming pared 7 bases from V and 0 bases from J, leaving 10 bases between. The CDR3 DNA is TGTGCCAGCACCGACAGTCTCTCTGGGGCCAACGTCCTGACTTTC. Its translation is CASTDSLSGANVLTF.

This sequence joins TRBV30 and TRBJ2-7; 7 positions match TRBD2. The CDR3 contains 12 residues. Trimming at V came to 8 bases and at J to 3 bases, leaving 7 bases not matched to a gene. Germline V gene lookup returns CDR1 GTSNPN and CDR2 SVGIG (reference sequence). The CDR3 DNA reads TGTGCCAGCGGGACGGGCGGCTACGAGCAGTACTTC. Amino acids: CASGTGGYEQYF.

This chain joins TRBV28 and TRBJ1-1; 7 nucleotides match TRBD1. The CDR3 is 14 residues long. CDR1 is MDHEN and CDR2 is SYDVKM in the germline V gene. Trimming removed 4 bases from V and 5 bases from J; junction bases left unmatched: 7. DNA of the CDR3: TGTGCCAGCAGTTCGACAGGGCCGGGAACTGAAGCTTTCTTT. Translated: CASSSTGPGTEAFF.

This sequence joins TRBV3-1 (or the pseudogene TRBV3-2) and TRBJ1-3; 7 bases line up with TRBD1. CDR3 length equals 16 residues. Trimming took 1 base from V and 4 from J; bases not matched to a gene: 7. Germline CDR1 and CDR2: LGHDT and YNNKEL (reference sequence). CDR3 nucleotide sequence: TGTGCCAGCAGCCAAGGCCGGGACAGATCGGGAAACACCATATATTTT. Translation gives CASSQGRDRSGNTIYF.

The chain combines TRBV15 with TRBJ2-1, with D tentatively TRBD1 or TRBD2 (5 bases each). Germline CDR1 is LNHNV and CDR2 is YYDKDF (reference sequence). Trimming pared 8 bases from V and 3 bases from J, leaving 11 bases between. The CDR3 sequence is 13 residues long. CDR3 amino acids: CATRDGGYNEQFF. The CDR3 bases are TGTGCCACCCGAGATGGGGGCTACAATGAGCAGTTCTTC. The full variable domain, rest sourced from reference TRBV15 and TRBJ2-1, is DAMVIQNPRYQVTQFGKPVTLSCSQTLNHNVMYWYQQKSSQAPKLLFHYYDKDFNNEADTPDNFQSRRPNTSFCFLDIRSPGLGDTAMYLCATRDGGYNEQFFGPGTRLTVL.

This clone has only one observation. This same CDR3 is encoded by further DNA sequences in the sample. The CDR3 loop reads CASSLSSYEQYF. CDR3 DNA sequence: TGTGCCAGCAGTTTATCCTCCTACGAGCAGTACTTC. The chain links TRBV28 to TRBJ2-7; D remains unclear. The CDR3 length is 12 residues. The ends were cut back, 1 base at V and 0 bases at J, with 1 base in the middle. The germline CDR1 and CDR2 sequences are MDHEN and SYDVKM. The entire variable domain, with the rest obtained from reference TRBV28 and TRBJ2-7, is as follows: DVKVTQSSRYLVKRTGEKVFLECVQDMDHENMFWYRQDPGLGLRLIYFSYDVKMKEKGDIPEGYSVSREKKERFSLILESASTNQTSMYLCASSLSSYEQYFGPGTRLTVT.

CDR3 region: CAISTVENTEAFF. CDR3 in DNA: TGTGCCATCAGTACTGTCGAGAACACTGAAGCTTTCTTT. The gene calls are TRBV10-3 and TRBJ1-1, with D hard to call. The length of the CDR3 is 13 residues. Germline loops: CDR1 ENHRY, CDR2 SYGVKD. The V end lost 5 bases, the J end lost 1 base, and 8 bases lay between the germline ends.

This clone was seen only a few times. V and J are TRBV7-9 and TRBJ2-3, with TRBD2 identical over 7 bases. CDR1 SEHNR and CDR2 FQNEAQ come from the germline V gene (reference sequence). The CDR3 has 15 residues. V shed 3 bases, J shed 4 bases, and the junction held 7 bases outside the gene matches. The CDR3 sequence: CASSFWAGASDTQYF. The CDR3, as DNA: TGTGCCAGCAGCTTTTGGGCGGGAGCCTCAGATACGCAGTATTTT.

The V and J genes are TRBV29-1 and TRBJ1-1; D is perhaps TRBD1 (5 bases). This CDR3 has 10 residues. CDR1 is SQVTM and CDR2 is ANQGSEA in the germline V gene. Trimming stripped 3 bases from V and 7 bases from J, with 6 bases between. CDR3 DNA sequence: TGCAGCGTTGAGGGACTTGAAGCTTTCTTT. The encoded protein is CSVEGLEAFF.

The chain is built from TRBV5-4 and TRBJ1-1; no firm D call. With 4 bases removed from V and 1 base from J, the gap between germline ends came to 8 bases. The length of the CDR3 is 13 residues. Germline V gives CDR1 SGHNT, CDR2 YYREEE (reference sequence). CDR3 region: CASSHPQNTEAFF. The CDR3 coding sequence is TGTGCCAGCAGCCATCCTCAGAACACTGAAGCTTTCTTT.

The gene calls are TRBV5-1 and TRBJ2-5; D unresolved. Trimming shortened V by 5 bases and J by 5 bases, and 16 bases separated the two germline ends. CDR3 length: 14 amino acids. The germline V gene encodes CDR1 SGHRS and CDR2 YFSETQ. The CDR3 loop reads CASSPVQRWETQYF. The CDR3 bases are TGCGCCAGCAGTCCGGTCCAGAGGTGGGAGACCCAGTACTTC.

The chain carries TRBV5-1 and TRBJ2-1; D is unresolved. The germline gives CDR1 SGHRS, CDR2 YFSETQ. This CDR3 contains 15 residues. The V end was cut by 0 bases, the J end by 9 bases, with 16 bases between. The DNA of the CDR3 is TGCGCCAGCAGCTTGGCCGTTACCAGGAGAGCTGAGCAGTTCTTC. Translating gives CASSLAVTRRAEQFF.

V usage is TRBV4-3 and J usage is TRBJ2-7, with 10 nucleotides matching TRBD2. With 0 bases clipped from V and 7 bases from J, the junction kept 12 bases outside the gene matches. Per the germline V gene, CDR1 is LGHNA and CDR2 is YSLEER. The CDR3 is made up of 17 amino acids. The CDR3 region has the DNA TGCGCCAGCAGCCAAGAGGTCCTAGCGGGAGTCCAATCAGAGCAGTACTTC. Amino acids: CASSQEVLAGVQSEQYF.